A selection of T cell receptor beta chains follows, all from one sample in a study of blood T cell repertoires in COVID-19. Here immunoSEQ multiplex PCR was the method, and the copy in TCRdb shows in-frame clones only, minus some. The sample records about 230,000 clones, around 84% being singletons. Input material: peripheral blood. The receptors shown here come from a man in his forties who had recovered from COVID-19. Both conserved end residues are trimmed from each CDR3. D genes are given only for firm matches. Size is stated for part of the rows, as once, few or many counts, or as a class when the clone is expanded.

cdr3_aa: ATQGLSNSPLH
v_call: TRBV12-3/TRBV12-4
j_call: TRBJ1-6
clone_size: NA
d_call: TRBD1

cdr3_aa: ASSIGGGMNTEAF
v_call: TRBV19
j_call: TRBJ1-1
clone_size: NA
d_call: NA

cdr3_aa: ASSSGQIPY
v_call: TRBV11-2
j_call: TRBJ2-4
clone_size: NA
d_call: NA

cdr3_aa: ASSYSLTGVSTGELF
v_call: TRBV6-2/TRBV6-3
j_call: TRBJ2-2
clone_size: NA
d_call: NA

cdr3_aa: ASSLEGQAGGIYEQY
v_call: TRBV11-2
j_call: TRBJ2-7
clone_size: NA
d_call: TRBD2

cdr3_aa: ASSAVRWPQH
v_call: TRBV19
j_call: TRBJ1-5
clone_size: NA
d_call: NA

cdr3_aa: ASSLAGTSGYEQY
v_call: TRBV6-6
j_call: TRBJ2-7
clone_size: once
d_call: TRBD2

cdr3_aa: ASSIQGSYNEQF
v_call: TRBV19
j_call: TRBJ2-1
clone_size: NA
d_call: NA

cdr3_aa: ATYRDRELSGYGYT
v_call: TRBV30
j_call: TRBJ1-2
clone_size: few
d_call: TRBD1

cdr3_aa: ASSRRGYEQY
v_call: TRBV6-5
j_call: TRBJ2-7
clone_size: NA
d_call: NA

cdr3_aa: ASSPTVGAAYEQY
v_call: TRBV7-2
j_call: TRBJ2-7
clone_size: NA
d_call: NA

cdr3_aa: ASSSINTEAF
v_call: TRBV6-5
j_call: TRBJ1-1
clone_size: NA
d_call: NA